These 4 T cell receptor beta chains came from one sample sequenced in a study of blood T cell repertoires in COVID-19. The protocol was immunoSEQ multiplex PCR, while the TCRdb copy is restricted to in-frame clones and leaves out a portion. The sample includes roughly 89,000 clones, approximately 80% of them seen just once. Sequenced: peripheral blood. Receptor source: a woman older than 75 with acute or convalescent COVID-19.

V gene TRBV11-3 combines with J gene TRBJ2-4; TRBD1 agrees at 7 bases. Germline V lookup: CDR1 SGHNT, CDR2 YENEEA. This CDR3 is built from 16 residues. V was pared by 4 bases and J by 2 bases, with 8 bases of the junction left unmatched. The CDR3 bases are TGTGCCAGCAGCTACAGACAGGGTTTAACCAAAAACATTCAGTACTTC. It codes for CASSYRQGLTKNIQYF.

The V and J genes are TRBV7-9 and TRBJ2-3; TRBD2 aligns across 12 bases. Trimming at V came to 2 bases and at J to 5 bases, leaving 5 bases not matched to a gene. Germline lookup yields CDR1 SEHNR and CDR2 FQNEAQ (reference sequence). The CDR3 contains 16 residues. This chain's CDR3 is CASSLLAGGQIDTQYF. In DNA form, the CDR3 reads TGTGCCAGCAGCTTACTAGCGGGGGGGCAGATAGATACGCAGTATTTT.

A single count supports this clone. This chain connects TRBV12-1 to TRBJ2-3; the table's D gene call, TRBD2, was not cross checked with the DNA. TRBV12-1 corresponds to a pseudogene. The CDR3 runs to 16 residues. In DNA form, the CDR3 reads TGTGCCAGCAGCTTTGTACTCGGGGGGGGAACAGATACGCAGTATTTT. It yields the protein CASSFVLGGGTDTQYF.

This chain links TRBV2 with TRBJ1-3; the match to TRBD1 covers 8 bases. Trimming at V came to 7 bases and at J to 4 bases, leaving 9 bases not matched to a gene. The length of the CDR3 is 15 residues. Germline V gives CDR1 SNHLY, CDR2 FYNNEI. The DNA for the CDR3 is TGTGCCAGCATACGAGGACAGGGTGGAGGAAACACCATATATTTT. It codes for CASIRGQGGGNTIYF.